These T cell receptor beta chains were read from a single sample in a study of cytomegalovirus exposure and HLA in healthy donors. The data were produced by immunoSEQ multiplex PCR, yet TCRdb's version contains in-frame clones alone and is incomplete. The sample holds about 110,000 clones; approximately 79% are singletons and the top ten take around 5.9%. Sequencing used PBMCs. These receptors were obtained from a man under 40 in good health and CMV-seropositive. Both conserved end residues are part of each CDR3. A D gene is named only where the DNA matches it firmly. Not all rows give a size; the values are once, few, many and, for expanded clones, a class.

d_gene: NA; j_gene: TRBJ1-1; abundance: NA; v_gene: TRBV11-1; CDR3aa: CASSPTATEAFF; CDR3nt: TGTGCCAGCAGCCCGACAGCCACTGAAGCTTTCTTT
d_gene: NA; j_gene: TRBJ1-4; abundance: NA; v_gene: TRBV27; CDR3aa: CASRTYRQEKLFF; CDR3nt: TGTGCCAGCAGAACCTACAGGCAGGAAAAACTGTTTTTT
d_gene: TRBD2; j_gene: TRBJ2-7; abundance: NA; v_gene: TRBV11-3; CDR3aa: CASSSGLAGGPDYEQYF; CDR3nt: TGTGCCAGCAGCTCAGGACTAGCGGGGGGGCCGGACTACGAGCAGTACTTC
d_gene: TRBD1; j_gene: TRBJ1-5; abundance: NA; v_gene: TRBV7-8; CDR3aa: CASSVGQGGRQPQHF; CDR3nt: TGTGCCAGCAGCGTAGGACAGGGTGGCAGGCAGCCCCAGCATTTT
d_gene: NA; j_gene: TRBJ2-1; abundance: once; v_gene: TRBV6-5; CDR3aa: CASSSGATSSYNEQFF; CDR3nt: TGTGCCAGCAGTTCCGGGGCGACTAGCTCCTACAATGAGCAGTTCTTC
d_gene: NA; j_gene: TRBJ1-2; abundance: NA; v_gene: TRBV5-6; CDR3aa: CASSPREWGQYTF; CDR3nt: TGTGCCAGCAGTCCGAGGGAGTGGGGGCAATACACCTTC
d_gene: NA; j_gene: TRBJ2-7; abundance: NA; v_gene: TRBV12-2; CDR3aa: CASRLYWGGHRGTSKQYF; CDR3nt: TGTGCAAGTCGCCTCTACTGGGGGGGGCATAGGGGAACTAGCAAGCAGTACTTC
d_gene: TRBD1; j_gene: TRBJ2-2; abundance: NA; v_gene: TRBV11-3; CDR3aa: CASSFWDRGTGELFF; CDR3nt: TGTGCCAGCAGCTTTTGGGACAGGGGCACCGGGGAGCTGTTTTTT
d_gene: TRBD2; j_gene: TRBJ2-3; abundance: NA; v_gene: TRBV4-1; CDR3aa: CASSPRVLAGGPTDTQYF; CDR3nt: TGCGCCAGCAGCCCAAGGGTCCTAGCGGGGGGGCCTACAGATACGCAGTATTTT
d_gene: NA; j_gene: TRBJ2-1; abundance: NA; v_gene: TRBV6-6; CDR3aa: CASSLAPGWDEQFF; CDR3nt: TGTGCCAGCAGTTTGGCCCCGGGATGGGATGAGCAGTTCTTC
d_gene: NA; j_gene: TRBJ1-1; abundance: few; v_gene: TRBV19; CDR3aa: CASSQAWDTEAFF; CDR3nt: TGTGCTTCCTCCCAGGCGTGGGACACTGAAGCTTTCTTT
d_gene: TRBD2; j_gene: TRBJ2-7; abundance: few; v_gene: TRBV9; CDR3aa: CASSVGLAGGEQYF; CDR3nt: TGTGCCAGCAGCGTAGGGCTAGCGGGGGGAGAGCAGTACTTC
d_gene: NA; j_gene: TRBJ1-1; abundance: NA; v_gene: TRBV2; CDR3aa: CASSVGIRGKAFF; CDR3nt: TGTGCCAGCAGTGTTGGGATCCGGGGGAAAGCTTTCTTT
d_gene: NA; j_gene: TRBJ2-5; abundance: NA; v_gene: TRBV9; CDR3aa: CASSARTDQETQYF; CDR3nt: TGTGCCAGCAGCGCGAGGACAGACCAAGAGACCCAGTACTTC
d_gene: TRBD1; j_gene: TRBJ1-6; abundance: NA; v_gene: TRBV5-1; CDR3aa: CASSLVPDRENSPLHF; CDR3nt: TGCGCCAGCAGCTTGGTTCCGGACAGGGAAAATTCACCCCTCCACTTT
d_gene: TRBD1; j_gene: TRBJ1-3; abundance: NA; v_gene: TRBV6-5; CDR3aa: CASSLFGQVEGNTIYF; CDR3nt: TGTGCCAGCAGTTTATTTGGACAGGTCGAGGGGAACACCATATATTTT
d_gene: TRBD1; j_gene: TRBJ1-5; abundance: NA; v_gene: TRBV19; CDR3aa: CASSGQGGHQPQHF; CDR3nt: TGTGCCAGTTCCGGACAGGGAGGCCATCAGCCCCAGCATTTT
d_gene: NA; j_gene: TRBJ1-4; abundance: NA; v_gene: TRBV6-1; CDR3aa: CASSEPTGTYNEKLFF; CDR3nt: TGTGCCAGCAGTGAACCCACCGGGACTTATAATGAAAAACTGTTTTTT
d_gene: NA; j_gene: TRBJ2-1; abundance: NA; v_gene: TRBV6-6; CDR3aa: CASNQEGEQFF; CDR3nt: TGTGCCAGCAACCAGGAGGGGGAGCAGTTCTTC
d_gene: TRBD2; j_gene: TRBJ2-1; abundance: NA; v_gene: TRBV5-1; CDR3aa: CASSLLAGGLGNEQFF; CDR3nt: TGCGCCAGCAGCTTGCTCGCGGGGGGGCTAGGTAATGAGCAGTTCTTC
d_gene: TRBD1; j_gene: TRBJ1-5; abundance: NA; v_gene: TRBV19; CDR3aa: CASSVEGQPVQPQHF; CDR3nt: TGTGCCAGTAGTGTTGAGGGACAGCCGGTTCAGCCCCAGCATTTT
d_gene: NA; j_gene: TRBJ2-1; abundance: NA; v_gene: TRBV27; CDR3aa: CASSLGGSNEQFF; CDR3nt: TGTGCCAGCAGTTTGGGGGGTAGCAATGAGCAGTTCTTC
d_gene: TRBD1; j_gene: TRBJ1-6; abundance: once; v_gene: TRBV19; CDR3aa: CASSPTGARNSPLHF; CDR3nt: TGTGCCAGTAGCCCTACAGGGGCTCGGAATTCACCCCTCCACTTT
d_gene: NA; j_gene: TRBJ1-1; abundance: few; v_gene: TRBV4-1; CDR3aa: CASSQDDFHRVNTEAFF; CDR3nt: TGCGCCAGCAGCCAGGATGATTTTCACAGGGTGAACACTGAAGCTTTCTTT
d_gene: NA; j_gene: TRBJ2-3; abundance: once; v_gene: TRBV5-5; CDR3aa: CASSFFGGGPDTQYF; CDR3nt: TGTGCCAGCAGCTTTTTTGGGGGAGGCCCAGATACGCAGTATTTT
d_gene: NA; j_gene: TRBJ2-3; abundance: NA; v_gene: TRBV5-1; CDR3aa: CASSLMGETASTDTQYF; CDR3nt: TGCGCCAGCAGCTTGATGGGAGAAACGGCTAGCACAGATACGCAGTATTTT
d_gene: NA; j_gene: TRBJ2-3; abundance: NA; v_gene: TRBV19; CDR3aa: CASSPPMRWDTQYF; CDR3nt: TGTGCCAGTAGTCCGCCGATGCGGTGGGATACGCAGTATTTT
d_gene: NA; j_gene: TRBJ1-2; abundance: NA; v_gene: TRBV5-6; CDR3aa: CASSLGRRDYGYTF; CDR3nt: TGTGCCAGCAGCTTGGGCAGGCGGGACTATGGCTACACCTTC
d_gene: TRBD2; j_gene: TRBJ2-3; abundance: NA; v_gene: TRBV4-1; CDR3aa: CASSQEGLAGRHEGTDTQYF; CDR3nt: TGCGCCAGCAGCCAAGAGGGACTAGCGGGACGGCACGAGGGCACAGATACGCAGTATTTT
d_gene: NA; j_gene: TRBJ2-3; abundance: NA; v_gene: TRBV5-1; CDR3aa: CASFQDRVTDTQYF; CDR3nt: TGCGCCAGCTTCCAGGACAGAGTCACAGATACGCAGTATTTT
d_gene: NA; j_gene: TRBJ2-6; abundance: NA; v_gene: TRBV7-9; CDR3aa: CASSRTVGANVLTF; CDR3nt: TGTGCCAGCAGCCGGACAGTTGGGGCCAACGTCCTGACTTTC
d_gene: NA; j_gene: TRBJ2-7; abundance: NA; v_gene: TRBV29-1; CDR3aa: CSVDRGPGEQYF; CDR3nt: TGCAGCGTTGACAGGGGTCCAGGGGAGCAGTACTTC
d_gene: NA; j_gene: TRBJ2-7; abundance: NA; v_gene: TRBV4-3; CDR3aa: CASSQDTGREQYF; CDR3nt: TGCGCCAGCAGCCAAGATACGGGTCGCGAGCAGTACTTC
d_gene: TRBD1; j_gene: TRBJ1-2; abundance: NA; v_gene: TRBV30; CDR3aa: CAWSTQGNYGYTF; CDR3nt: TGTGCCTGGAGTACACAGGGGAACTATGGCTACACCTTC
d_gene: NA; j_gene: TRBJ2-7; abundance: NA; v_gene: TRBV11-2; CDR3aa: CATVEGRSYEQYF; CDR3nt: TGTGCCACCGTCGAGGGTAGGTCCTACGAGCAGTACTTC
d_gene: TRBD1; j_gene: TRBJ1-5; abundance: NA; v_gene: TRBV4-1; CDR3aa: CASSQELWDSYQPQHF; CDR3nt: TGCGCCAGCAGCCAAGAGTTATGGGACAGCTATCAGCCCCAGCATTTT
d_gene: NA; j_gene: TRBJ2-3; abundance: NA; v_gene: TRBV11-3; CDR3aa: CASSLDEVAADTQYF; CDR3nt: TGTGCCAGCAGCTTAGATGAGGTAGCCGCAGATACGCAGTATTTT
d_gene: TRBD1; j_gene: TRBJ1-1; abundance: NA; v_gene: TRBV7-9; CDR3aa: CASSPLLTGITEAFF; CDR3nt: TGTGCCAGCAGCCCCCTACTGACAGGGATCACTGAAGCTTTCTTT
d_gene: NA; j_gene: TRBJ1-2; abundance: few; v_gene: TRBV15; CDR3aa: CATSRGGSAGGYGYTF; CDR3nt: TGTGCCACCAGCAGAGGAGGGTCAGCAGGTGGCTATGGCTACACCTTC
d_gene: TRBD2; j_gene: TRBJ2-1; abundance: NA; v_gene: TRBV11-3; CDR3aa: CASSQSGGANGEQFF; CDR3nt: TGTGCCAGCAGCCAGAGCGGGGGGGCCAATGGTGAGCAGTTCTTC